The 27 T cell receptor beta chains given below trace back to one sample, sequenced in a study of regulatory T cells in long-lasting Graves disease. Time point defined: newly diagnosed GD, antithyroid drugs for less than 3 months. From PBMCs, RNA was extracted and then used to make the TCR library. Sequencing libraries for TCR beta were prepared with iRepertoire HTBI primers and Arm-PCR of CDR3 regions. TCRdb analysed the multiplex PCR reads with MiXCR anew, one entry per CDR3 protein. Of about 310,000 distinct CDR3 sequences in the sample, 15% to 20% were seen once. Sequenced material: peripheral blood mononuclear cells (PBMCs), taken at new diagnosis, from a patient treated with antithyroid drugs. The origin of the receptors is a female donor with Graves disease.

Worth noting for this clonotype: The CDR3 ends on some other residue instead of the conserved phenylalanine or tryptophan, so this is likely a read error. The chain has TRBV29-1 and TRBJ2-1; D not certain. The CDR3 is 14 residues long. Germline V gene lookup returns CDR1 SQVTM and CDR2 ANQGSEA. Trimming cost V 2 bases and J 4 bases, with 12 bases left between them. CDR3 nucleotide sequence: TGCAGCGTTGAACAGCTGCTGACTTACAATGAGCAGTTCCTC. As protein: CSVEQLLTYNEQFL.

Many counts were recorded for this clonotype. The V gene is TRBV12-3 or TRBV12-4, the J gene TRBJ1-1, with D hard to call. Between the trimmed V and J ends, which lost 3 bases and 1 base, there was a span of 3 bases. The length of the CDR3 is 12 residues. The CDR3 loop reads CASSFWNTEAFF. Here the CDR3 DNA reads TGTGCCAGCAGTTTTTGGAACACTGAAGCTTTCTTT.

A remark on this clonotype: A much larger clone is a single base away; this may be a read error. The J gene is TRBJ2-3, the V gene TRBV27; D possibly uses TRBD1 or TRBD2 (5 bases each). CDR1 and CDR2 (germline): MNHEY, SMNVEV (reference sequence). Trimming took off 5 bases at V and 1 base at J, with 22 bases between the two ends. The CDR3 consists of 18 residues. CDR3 sequence (DNA): TGTGCCAGCAGTAACCTGGGGTCGGGGCAAAGACGCACAGATACGCAGTATTTT. Protein sequence: CASSNLGSGQRRTDTQYF.

Many counts were recorded for this clonotype. The chain couples TRBV7-9 to TRBJ2-2; tentatively, D is TRBD1 or TRBD2 (5 bases each). The CDR3 is 15 residues long. V was shortened by 6 bases and J by 5 bases, with 16 bases between the two germline ends. Germline-derived CDR1 and CDR2 are SEHNR and FQNEAQ (reference sequence). The CDR3: CASRDSGRRTGELFF. The CDR3 DNA is TGTGCCAGCAGGGACTCGGGACGGCGGACCGGGGAGCTGTTTTTT.

This clonotype was observed many times. The rearrangement uses TRBV7-2 and TRBJ2-3, with no clear D. This CDR3 contains 12 residues. Germline values: CDR1 SGHTA, CDR2 FQGNSA. The ends were cut back, 2 bases at V and 4 bases at J, with 4 bases in the middle. This CDR3 is CASSLIADTQYF. CDR3 DNA sequence: TGTGCCAGCAGCTTAATAGCAGATACGCAGTATTTT.

The chain links TRBV5-1 to TRBJ2-5; 12 nucleotides line up with TRBD1. The V gene's germline CDR1 is SGHRS and CDR2 YFSETQ. The CDR3 length is 13 residues. Trimming at V came to 7 bases and at J to 7 bases, leaving 5 bases not matched to a gene. The CDR3 protein is CASGGTGGATQYF. Here the CDR3 DNA reads TGCGCCAGCGGGGGGACAGGGGGCGCGACCCAGTACTTC.

The sample holds many counts of this clonotype. The rearrangement joins TRBV5-5 to TRBJ2-2; TRBD1 matches 8 bases. With V trimmed by 5 bases and J by 5 bases, 8 bases remained unmatched. CDR3 size: 15 residues. Germline CDR1 reads SGHKS; CDR2 reads YYEKEE (reference sequence). Written as DNA, the CDR3 is TGTGCCAGCAGTTACAAGACAGGGGTGACCGGGGAGCTGTTTTTT. Amino acids: CASSYKTGVTGELFF.

The chain is built from TRBV4-2 and TRBJ2-2; 9 bases are shared with TRBD1. The germline V gene encodes CDR1 LGHNA and CDR2 YNFKEQ. V lost 4 bases and J lost 8; bases outside the gene matches: 11. The CDR3 is made up of 16 amino acids. The CDR3 DNA reads as TGTGCCAGCAGCCCACGGACAGGGGTTTTGATAGGGGAGCTGTTTTTT. This encodes CASSPRTGVLIGELFF.

This clonotype occurred many times. CDR3 region: CSARVEEAFF. For the CDR3, the DNA is TGCAGTGCTAGAGTTGAGGAAGCTTTCTTT. The chain recombines TRBV20-1 with TRBJ1-1; D not resolved. In germline, CDR1 is DFQATT, CDR2 SNEGSKA (reference sequence). The CDR3 has 10 amino acids. With 1 base removed from V and 8 bases from J, the gap between germline ends came to 5 bases.

Many counts were recorded for this clonotype. The CDR3 DNA follows: TGTGCCAGCAGTTTCTCTGGGTCTGGCACAGATACGCAGTATTTT. This translates into CASSFSGSGTDTQYF. V gene TRBV12-3 or TRBV12-4 combines with J gene TRBJ2-3; D uncertain. V lost 3 bases to trimming and J lost 1 base, with 11 bases between them. This CDR3 contains 15 residues.

This clonotype occurred many times. V and J are TRBV29-1 and TRBJ2-5; 11 positions match TRBD2. The CDR3 totals 17 residues. Germline-derived CDR1 and CDR2 are SQVTM and ANQGSEA. Trimming cost V 6 bases and J 2 bases; bases outside gene matches: 14. The CDR3 coding sequence is TGCAGCGTAGAGGGACTAGCGGTCGAAGGGCTTCAAGAGACCCAGTACTTC. It translates to CSVEGLAVEGLQETQYF.

The table lists this clonotype with many counts. The chain employs TRBV5-5 and TRBJ2-7; 10 bases map to TRBD2. Trimming cost V 1 base and J 6 bases; bases outside gene matches: 4. Germline loops: CDR1 SGHKS, CDR2 YYEKEE (reference sequence). The CDR3 sequence is 14 residues long. The CDR3: CASSLRLAGVEQYF. CDR3 nucleotide sequence: TGTGCCAGCAGCTTGCGGCTAGCGGGAGTCGAGCAGTACTTC.

This clonotype occurred many times. The chain combines TRBV10-3 with TRBJ2-7, with D tentatively TRBD1 (6 bases). Trimming cost V 6 bases and J 2 bases, with 14 bases left between them. The CDR3 spans 14 residues. Germline V gene lookup returns CDR1 ENHRY and CDR2 SYGVKD. DNA for the CDR3: TGTGCCATCAGGGGGGCAGGGCATGCCTACGAGCAGTACTTC. Translating it yields CAIRGAGHAYEQYF.

On this clonotype: A much larger clone differs from this one at a single base, so this may be a read error. V is TRBV5-1 and J is TRBJ1-1, with 9 positions matching TRBD1. The germline gives CDR1 SGHRS, CDR2 YFSETQ. This CDR3 comprises 18 residues. The trim removed 7 bases at V and 0 bases at J, leaving 16 bases unmatched. CDR3 region: CASPETGTGFILNTEAFF. CDR3 bases: TGCGCCAGCCCTGAAACCGGGACAGGGTTTATCCTGAACACTGAAGCTTTCTTT. The variable domain in full, with the rest retrieved from reference TRBV5-1 and TRBJ1-1, is KAGVTQTPRYLIKTRGQQVTLSCSPISGHRSVSWYQQTPGQGLQFLFEYFSETQRNKGNFPGRFSGRQFSNSRSEMNVSTLELGDSALYLCASPETGTGFILNTEAFFGQGTRLTVV.

A note on this clonotype: Possible read error: a much larger clone is one base away. This chain connects TRBV10-3 to TRBJ2-7; TRBD2 matches at 10 bases. The V and J ends lost 6 bases and 5 bases, in that order; junction bases with no gene match: 19. Germline CDR1 is ENHRY and CDR2 is SYGVKD. The CDR3 length is 18 residues. The CDR3 coding sequence is TGTGCCATCAGGGGGGCGCTAGCGGGAGAAATAAGTTCCCACGAGCAGTACTTC. Its protein is CAIRGALAGEISSHEQYF.

As regards this clonotype: This may be a read error: a much more frequent sequence differs by one nucleotide. This sequence joins TRBV7-2 and TRBJ2-3, with D tentatively TRBD1 (5 bases). The length of the CDR3 is 14 residues. In germline, CDR1 is SGHTA, CDR2 FQGNSA. CDR3 sequence: CASSYQGSTDTLYF. CDR3 DNA: TGTGCCAGCAGCTATCAGGGTAGCACAGATACGCTGTATTTT.

This clonotype was counted ten times or more. The rearrangement joins TRBV3-1 to TRBJ2-2; D uncertain. Trimming took 0 bases from V and 5 from J, leaving 10 bases between them. Germline lookup yields CDR1 LGHDT and CDR2 YNNKEL (reference sequence). This CDR3 has 15 residues. DNA of the CDR3: TGTGCCAGCAGCCAAGATTTCCCCGCGACCGGGGAGCTGTTTTTT. Translated, it gives CASSQDFPATGELFF.

The V and J genes are TRBV7-8 and TRBJ2-7; a weak D match, TRBD1 (6 bases). The ends were cut back, 1 base at V and 0 bases at J, with 13 bases in the middle. Germline V gene sequence: CDR1 SGHVS, CDR2 FQNEAQ. The length of the CDR3 is 16 residues. For the CDR3, the DNA is TGTGCCAGCAGCTTAGACAAGACAGGTTTCTCCTACGAGCAGTACTTC. This sequence encodes CASSLDKTGFSYEQYF.

Many counts were recorded for this clonotype. This rearrangement joins TRBV19 to TRBJ2-7; tentatively, D is TRBD2 (5 bases). The CDR3 extends over 16 amino acids. V was pared by 3 bases and J by 0 bases, with 15 bases between. Germline CDR1 is LNHDA and CDR2 is SQIVND (reference sequence). CDR3 coding DNA: TGTGCCAGTAGTATGTCTCGGCGGGCCCCCTCCTACGAGCAGTACTTC. This codes for CASSMSRRAPSYEQYF.

The chain is built from TRBV5-4 and TRBJ2-7; no firm D call. Per germline, CDR1 SGHNT and CDR2 YYREEE (reference sequence). The V end lost 2 bases, the J end lost 6 bases, and 6 bases lay between the germline ends. This CDR3 is built from 11 residues. CDR3 region: CASSLAAEQYF. The CDR3 DNA reads as TGTGCCAGCAGCTTAGCTGCCGAGCAGTACTTC.

There are many counts of this clonotype. The chain recombines TRBV4-2 with TRBJ2-1, with D unresolved. Per germline, CDR1 LGHNA and CDR2 YNFKEQ. Trimming took 0 bases from V and 15 from J, leaving 12 bases between them. The length of the CDR3 is 12 residues. The DNA for the CDR3 is TGTGCCAGCAGCCAAGACATCTACTCACCGTTCTTC. It specifies CASSQDIYSPFF.

This clonotype was recorded many times. The J gene is TRBJ2-4, the V gene TRBV27, with D perhaps TRBD2 (5 bases). Germline-derived CDR1 and CDR2 are MNHEY and SMNVEV (reference sequence). This CDR3 comprises 14 residues. Trimming pared 4 bases from V and 5 bases from J, leaving 12 bases between. CDR3 region: CASSYNSGENIQYF. In nucleotides, the CDR3 is TGTGCCAGCAGTTACAACTCCGGGGAAAACATTCAGTACTTC.

This clonotype was picked up many times. The V and J genes are TRBV2 and TRBJ2-5; 8 bases are shared with TRBD1. V lost 5 bases and J lost 3; bases outside the gene matches: 2. The germline V gene has CDR1 SNHLY and CDR2 FYNNEI. The CDR3 has 13 residues. The chain's CDR3 is CASSRQGKETQYF. In nucleotides, the CDR3 is TGTGCCAGCAGTCGACAGGGGAAAGAGACCCAGTACTTC.

This clonotype was detected many times. V and J are TRBV3-1 and TRBJ1-5, with 7 bases identical to TRBD1. Germline trimming cut 2 bases from V and 2 bases from J; bases unmatched to any gene: 6. The length of the CDR3 is 16 residues. In germline, CDR1 is LGHDT, CDR2 YNNKEL (reference sequence). This CDR3 reads CASSQKDRVGNQPQHF. The DNA of the CDR3 is TGTGCCAGCAGCCAAAAAGACAGGGTCGGCAATCAGCCCCAGCATTTT. Complete variable domain (other parts from reference TRBV3-1 and TRBJ1-5): DTAVSQTPKYLVTQMGNDKSIKCEQNLGHDTMYWYKQDSKKFLKIMFSYNNKELIINETVPNRFSPKSPDKAHLNLHINSLELGDSAVYFCASSQKDRVGNQPQHFGDGTRLSIL.

This clonotype was found many times. V usage is TRBV7-6 and J usage is TRBJ2-3, with 7 nucleotides matching TRBD2. This CDR3 is built from 18 residues. Germline assignment: CDR1 SGHVS and CDR2 FNYEAQ. The trim removed 2 bases at V and 3 bases at J, leaving 14 bases unmatched. In DNA, the CDR3 is TGTGCCAGCAGCTTAAAACCGCGGGAGAATGGGGGGACAGATACGCAGTATTTT. Amino acid sequence: CASSLKPRENGGTDTQYF.

J is TRBJ2-5 and V is TRBV7-9; TRBD2 is a possible D gene (5 bases). Looked up from germline, CDR1 is SEHNR and CDR2 is FQNEAQ (reference sequence). This CDR3 has 12 amino acids. V lost 8 bases to trimming and J lost 2 bases, with 9 bases between them. CDR3 region: CASGAVQETQYF. CDR3 nucleotides: TGTGCCAGCGGAGCGGTACAAGAGACCCAGTACTTC. Full variable domain (remainder filled in from reference TRBV7-9 and TRBJ2-5): DTGVSQNPRHKITKRGQNVTFRCDPISEHNRLYWYRQTLGQGPEFLTYFQNEAQLEKSRLLSDRFSAERPKGSFSTLEIQRTEQGDSAMYLCASGAVQETQYFGPGTRLLVL.

The rearrangement uses TRBV5-1 and TRBJ2-1; 7 positions agree with TRBD2. Germline CDR1 is SGHRS and CDR2 is YFSETQ. CDR3 length: 15 residues. The V and J ends lost 1 base and 15 bases, in that order; junction bases with no gene match: 16. CDR3 residues: CASSLLTGGSLDPFF. The CDR3 DNA sequence: TGCGCCAGCAGCTTGTTAACGGGGGGTAGTTTAGATCCGTTCTTC. Complete variable domain (other parts from reference TRBV5-1 and TRBJ2-1): KAGVTQTPRYLIKTRGQQVTLSCSPISGHRSVSWYQQTPGQGLQFLFEYFSETQRNKGNFPGRFSGRQFSNSRSEMNVSTLELGDSALYLCASSLLTGGSLDPFFGPGTRLTVL.